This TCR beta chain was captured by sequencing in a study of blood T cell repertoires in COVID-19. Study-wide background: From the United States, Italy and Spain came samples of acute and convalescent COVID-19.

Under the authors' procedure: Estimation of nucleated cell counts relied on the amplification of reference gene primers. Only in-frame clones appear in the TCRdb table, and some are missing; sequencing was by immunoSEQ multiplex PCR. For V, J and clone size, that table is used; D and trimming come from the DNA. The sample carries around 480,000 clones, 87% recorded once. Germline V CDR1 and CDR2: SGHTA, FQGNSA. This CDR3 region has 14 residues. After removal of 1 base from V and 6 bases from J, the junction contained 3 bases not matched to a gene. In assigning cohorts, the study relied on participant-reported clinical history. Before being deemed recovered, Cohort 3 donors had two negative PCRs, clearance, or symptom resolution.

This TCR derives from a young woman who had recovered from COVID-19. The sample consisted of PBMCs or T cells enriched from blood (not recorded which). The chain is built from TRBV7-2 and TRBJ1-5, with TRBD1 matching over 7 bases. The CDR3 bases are TGTGCCAGCAGCTTAGACAGGGACAGTCAGCCCCAGCATTTT. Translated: CASSLDRDSQPQHF.